This T cell receptor (beta chain) was documented in a study of cytomegalovirus exposure and HLA in healthy donors (dated by TCRdb to the late 2010s). Broadly, across the study: According to an earlier analysis of around 600 of the donors, roughly 180 million T cells yielded 100 million or so unique TCR beta sequences and approximately 300 Gb of sequence data. About 300 gigabases of sequencing data and about 92 million unique TCR sequences made up an early release that covered several hundred HLA-typed donors. Of the 300 to 450 genotyped donors, around 81% fell in the genetic ancestry cluster associated with self-reported Caucasian donors. The study aimed to test whether cataloging public T cell receptors could reveal signatures of past pathogen exposure. The study profiled the T cell repertoires of around 700 subjects by immunosequencing and related them to cytomegalovirus serostatus. Along with the approximately 700-subject first cohort, a separate validation cohort of approximately 110 different subjects was used. The study combined high-throughput TCR immunosequencing, statistical association of individual TCRs with disease status, and machine learning to predict cytomegalovirus infection status. A later analysis re-analyzed previously published TCR beta repertoires from 660 or so donors and added high-resolution HLA genotyping to study TCR occurrence patterns. In the later analysis, no new phenotypic data were used to find candidate immune exposures; instead, reliance was placed on TCR beta sequences and their occurrence across donors. An earlier analysis of approximately 640 of the donors applied high-throughput TCR beta sequencing to assess whether each TCR beta V gene segment acted as functional or pseudogenic. Donor age, sex, ethnicity and CMV serostatus were compiled together with the repertoire data. A later genetic analysis used genome-wide SNP genotypes for about 55% of the 666 donors, treating that subset as a discovery cohort. Every discovery cohort repertoire had been produced on one sequencing platform. Both class I and class II loci were covered by HLA typing, at four-digit resolution. Typing coverage varied by locus: roughly 629-640 donors for A, B, C, DRB1 and DQB1; under 550 for DQA1; about 570 for DPA1; some 470 for DPB1. About five DR-DQ haplotypes were treated as single units for association and clustering because of strong linkage in the cohort. Among about 400 genotyped donors of the cohort, an average of around 240,000 unique TCR beta nucleotide sequences was sequenced per donor, of which about 19% were non-productive.

Libraries were prepared through the immunoSEQ multiplex PCR assay. For the multiplex PCR, a mixture combining 60 forward primers for TCR Vbeta segments and 13 reverse primers for TCR Jbeta segments was used. The CDR3 region of rearranged TCR beta genes was amplified from genomic DNA by a multiplex PCR assay. The Illumina HiSeq System was used to sequence the amplified TCR beta libraries as 87-base-pair reads. Turning to the authors' computational methods: In a later analysis, tens of millions of unique TCR beta chains were counted across the 500 to 850 repertoires, and about 10 million of these chains were shared by at least two donors. Raw reads were error-corrected and collapsed into unique sequences by a nearest-neighbor algorithm in which closely related sequences were merged to remove PCR and sequencing errors. To assign V, D and J gene segments, CDR3 sequences were aligned to IMGT reference sequences. For a sequence to be retained, at least a six-nucleotide match to both a V gene segment and a J gene segment was required. A rearrangement was called productive if the CDR3 had no stop codons and remained in frame with V and J, and every other rearrangement was called non-productive. CDR3 was defined according to IMGT convention as the region running from the second conserved V-encoded cysteine to the conserved J-encoded phenylalanine. Sequences without an unambiguous match to a single V gene segment were excluded from the earlier analysis of several hundred of the donors. An earlier analysis of 450 to 650 of the donors called V segments functional above 56.7% productive rearrangements and segregating when the between-donor standard deviation exceeded 5%. A statistical classification framework was built for diagnosing cytomegalovirus status from the catalog of TCR beta chain sequences. In a later analysis, V and J genes were assigned by comparing TCR nucleotide sequences against IMGT/GENE-DB human TR gene sequences. Using the TCRdist pipeline, a later analysis assigned CDR3 sequences along with most-parsimonious VDJ recombination scenarios. In a later analysis, each TCR beta chain was defined by its CDR3 amino acid sequence together with its V-gene family, and reads without a unique V-gene family were excluded. To address suspected cross-contamination and a sequencing artifact, a later analysis removed under 600 highly shared, low-generation-probability nucleotide sequences. For each public chain, a later analysis derived a clonal expansion index from normalized ranks of inferred template counts within each repertoire. In a later analysis, generation probabilities were computed with a VDJ recombination model fitted to out-of-frame rearrangements, and the resulting probabilities were checked against IGoR. In a later analysis, hypergeometric tests were used to score TCR-TCR, TCR-HLA and TCR-CMV co-occurrence, with a repertoire-size bias correction applied to TCR pairs. False discovery rates were estimated in a later analysis by permuting HLA or CMV assignments 20 times. In a later analysis, co-occurring TCRs were grouped using DBSCAN, and TCRdist sequence similarity was added for clustering within HLA-allele-positive subsets. For co-occurrence clustering, repertoires with fewer than 30,000 or more than 120,000 public chains were excluded, along with roughly five repertoires with anomalous nucleotide sharing. Not all clones reach the TCRdb copy of this immuneACCESS table, which keeps in-frame sequences only. Checked studies attribute under half of the gap to unresolved V genes and leave the rest unexplained. The DNA was the basis for D and trimming; V, J and clone size are from that table. This sample holds approximately 180,000 clones; 75% were observed only once. Approximately 2.9% of the sample lies in the top ten.

This clone has just a few counts. Its antigen remains unidentified. The input lacks base qualities; no much larger clone sits a single base away. Study-wide conclusions, independent of this receptor: An earlier analysis of approximately 590 of the donors showed that most TCR beta V segments appeared in productive rearrangements either about 90% or about 30% of the time, which broadly matched IMGT annotations. Linkage disequilibrium might explain the correlated functional status among segregating V segments, but an unknown experimental factor could not be ruled out. Because some donors lacked HLA typing at each locus, the association tests relied only on the typed subset. In vitro tests confirmed that three of the cytomegalovirus-associated TCR beta chains recognize cytomegalovirus antigens. Most CMV-associated TCR beta chains appeared to be HLA-restricted in a later analysis, and the HLA associations seemed to be driven largely by CMV exposure. Because counts were too low, roughly 18 rarely observed V segments, including chromosome 9 orphons, were left out of the earlier analysis of 587 of the donors. Strong co-occurrence of HLA alleles, especially DR and DQ, made assigning TCR associations to individual alleles difficult. A later analysis found that HLA-associated TCR beta chains were more clonally expanded and had lower generation probabilities than equally common non-associated chains. Several of the top co-occurrence clusters appeared to be linked to parvovirus B19, influenza, CMV and Epstein-Barr virus, according to a later analysis. In both the original and validation cohorts, the classifier was reported to diagnose cytomegalovirus status with high specificity and sensitivity. In this cohort, only TCR beta chains were sequenced, and detectable features were limited by the absence of alpha or paired-chain data. In the study, approximately 160 TCR beta chains were listed as associated with cytomegalovirus. In a later analysis, some 18,000 TCR beta sequences were associated with specific HLA alleles at a false discovery rate of 0.05. While some public TCRs were present in many individuals, most TCR sequences turned up only very rarely across donors. A further reported finding was that TCR beta sequences accurately predicted the HLA-A and HLA-B alleles for most subjects in the first cohort. The presence/absence analyses assumed that sequencing depth was roughly uniform across donors, and that assumption may not be true. The 87-base-pair reads could not distinguish some IMGT-functional V segments, including TRBV6-2 and TRBV6-3, so those segments were excluded. The only immune exposure information available for the cohort was CMV serostatus. The authors suggested that the approach could potentially be generalized to other disease states and immunological phenotypes. In a later analysis, the rate of TCR association differed among HLA loci, with DRB1 alleles having the most associated TCRs and HLA-C alleles having the fewest. In a later genetic analysis, fewer N-insertions in productive TCRs were reported among donors in an Asian-associated ancestry cluster than the 666-donor mean. The sequencing pipeline was judged likely to have produced a cluster of highly shared sequence variants as a technical artifact. V-gene and J-gene trimming of TCR beta chains was associated with a missense DCLRE1C variant in a later genetic analysis, and the association was replicated in an independent cohort.

The cohort consisted of approximately 670 healthy bone marrow donors. At the time of sampling, every cohort member was nominally healthy, though immune exposures that went unrecorded were likely present. The donor tested CMV seronegative, placing the donor among the roughly 350 seronegative members of the cohort. Each donor provided a peripheral blood sample, and peripheral blood mononuclear cells were used for TCR beta sequencing. Genomic DNA was extracted from the blood cell samples with the Qiagen DNeasy Blood Extraction Kit. CDR1 is given as MNHEY and CDR2 as SVGAGI, both from the germline V gene. Ends trimmed: V by 4 bases, J by 3 bases; bases unmatched to a gene: 6. Reading from cysteine to phenylalanine, the CDR3 counts 14 amino acids. The entry retains the CDR3 DNA only, 42 bases that are in frame from base 1.

Sequences were obtained from PBMCs. The receptor was derived from a male donor in good health and CMV-seronegative. In this chain, TRBV6-5 is recombined with TRBJ2-7, and 7 junction bases match TRBD2. In nucleotides, the sequence is TGTGCCAGCAGTTTCGGGAGGTCCGGCTACGAGCAGTACTTC. The resulting protein is CASSFGRSGYEQYF.